This passage covers 4 T cell receptor beta chains from one sample sequenced in a study of shared clonotypes between healthy human individuals (TCRdb year 2020). Preparation of the library involved the immunoSEQ multiplex PCR assay. TCRdb retrieved this table from immuneACCESS and kept in-frame rearrangements only. Not all clones are present; in checked studies, unresolved V genes account for under half, and no reason is known for the remainder. In all, the sample holds fewer than 3 million clones, and under 95% of those were seen once. About 0.41% of the sample rests with the top ten. Specimen: naive CD4+ T cells from PBMCs. According to the study, the label for this sample's cell subset or site signals: CD45RA+ positively selected. The source is a man aged 18 to 35 in good health. Some clones in this sample may be carry-over from other donors' samples.

The chain couples TRBV14 to TRBJ2-6; no definite D call. This CDR3 has 15 residues. V shed 4 bases and J shed 3 bases, with 10 bases lying between them. Germline loops: CDR1 SGHDN, CDR2 FVKESK. The CDR3 DNA reads TGTGCCAGCAGCCCGAAGGGCGGTGGGGCCAACGTCCTGACTTTC. It specifies CASSPKGGGANVLTF.

The rearrangement links TRBV7-4 to TRBJ2-4, with D perhaps given as TRBD1 or TRBD2 (5 bases each). The CDR3 extends over 14 amino acids. In germline, CDR1 is SGHVT, CDR2 SQSDAQ. V was clipped by 8 bases and J by 5 bases, with 16 bases between them. In DNA form, the CDR3 reads TGTGCCAGCCGAAGTGACACGGGGCAAAACATTCAGTACTTC. Residues: CASRSDTGQNIQYF.

This clone was detected only once. The same CDR3 also results from other DNA sequences found in this sample. J is TRBJ2-1 and V is TRBV18; unclear D gene. V lost 3 bases, J lost 0 bases, and 12 bases lay in between. This CDR3 spans 16 amino acids. Germline V gene data show CDR1 as KGHSH and CDR2 as LQKENI. The DNA for the CDR3 is TGTGCCAGCTCACCCCCATCCCGGAGCTCCTACAATGAGCAGTTCTTC. Translating it yields CASSPPSRSSYNEQFF.

J is TRBJ1-1 and V is TRBV28, with unresolved D. This CDR3 is built from 13 residues. CDR1 is MDHEN, CDR2 SYDVKM, per germline. V lost 10 bases, J lost 1 base, and 13 bases lay in between. CDR3 DNA sequence: TGTGCCACCCTGAAACGACCGAACACTGAAGCTTTCTTT. This encodes CATLKRPNTEAFF.